This entry lists 14 T cell receptor beta chains sequenced from one sample in a study of graft-versus-host responses after intestinal transplantation. Their antigen targets remain unknown. Repertoires were generated with immunoSEQ multiplex PCR, while TCRdb's copy carries only in-frame clones and drops some. In the table there are more than 100,000 clones, 93% of which are singletons. The sequencing used unstimulated CD8+ T cells sorted from spleen or lymph node cells, collected before intestinal transplant. The receptor source for this set is a human donor who received an intestinal transplant.

The rearrangement joins TRBV19 to TRBJ1-1; possible D gene TRBD1, 5 bases. V was clipped by 3 bases and J by 4 bases, with 9 bases between them. The CDR3 contains 13 residues. Germline loops: CDR1 LNHDA, CDR2 SQIVND (reference sequence). CDR3 protein: CASSIGTATEAFF. The CDR3 DNA reads TGTGCCAGTAGTATCGGGACGGCCACTGAAGCTTTCTTT.

The chain recombines TRBV29-1 with TRBJ2-7, with TRBD2 matching over 7 bases. The CDR3 totals 13 residues. Germline lookup yields CDR1 SQVTM and CDR2 ANQGSEA. Trimming removed 3 bases from V and 3 bases from J; junction bases left unmatched: 5. CDR3 DNA sequence: TGCAGCGTTGATGAAGCGGGAAGCTACGAGCAGTACTTC. Amino acid sequence: CSVDEAGSYEQYF.

The rearrangement uses TRBV4-1 and TRBJ1-6, with 8 bases identical to TRBD1. This CDR3 is built from 14 residues. V was clipped by 6 bases and J by 10 bases; unmatched bases: 8. Germline CDR1 and CDR2: MGHRA and YSYEKL. The CDR3, as DNA: TGCGCCAGCAGGCACCTGGACAGGGCCTCACCCCTCCACTTT. Protein product: CASRHLDRASPLHF.

The gene calls are TRBV5-4 and TRBJ2-5; D is tentatively TRBD1 or TRBD2 (5 bases each). Germline V gene lookup returns CDR1 SGHNT and CDR2 YYREEE (reference sequence). V was pared by 4 bases and J by 1 base, with 14 bases between. CDR3 size: 15 residues. CDR3 protein: CASSRTGDAQETQYF. CDR3 nucleotide sequence: TGTGCCAGCAGCAGAACCGGGGACGCCCAAGAGACCCAGTACTTC. The full variable domain, in which reference TRBV5-4 and TRBJ2-5 provide the parts outside the CDR3, is ETGVTQSPTHLIKTRGQQVTLRCSSQSGHNTVSWYQQALGQGPQFIFQYYREEENGRGNFPPRFSGLQFPNYSSELNVNALELDDSALYLCASSRTGDAQETQYFGPGTRLLVL.

The chain links TRBV7-8 to TRBJ2-7; 10 bases fit TRBD2. From germline, CDR1 is SGHVS and CDR2 FQNEAQ. V was pared by 6 bases and J by 0 bases, with 2 bases of the junction left unmatched. The CDR3 has 14 residues. The CDR3 DNA reads as TGTGCCAGCAGTGTAGCGGGGGGCTCCTACGAGCAGTACTTC. Translating it yields CASSVAGGSYEQYF.

For the CDR3, the DNA is TGTGCCAGCAGTTTACGGACAGGGGCCTACAATGAGCAGTTCTTC. This codes for CASSLRTGAYNEQFF. This rearrangement joins TRBV27 to TRBJ2-1; 9 bases fit TRBD1. The ends lost 2 bases at V and 2 bases at J; junction bases unmatched: 1. The CDR3 has 15 residues. CDR1 is MNHEY and CDR2 is SMNVEV in the germline V gene (reference sequence).

The J gene is TRBJ1-4, the V gene TRBV11-1; D uncertain. The germline gives CDR1 SGHAT, CDR2 FQDESV (reference sequence). The V gene lost 6 bases and the J gene lost 6 bases, with 5 bases spanning the gap. CDR3 length: 11 amino acids. The CDR3 spells CASSSDEKLFF. For the CDR3, the DNA is TGTGCCAGCAGTTCTGATGAAAAACTGTTTTTT.

The chain recombines TRBV5-8 with TRBJ1-5; D unclear. The CDR3 has 15 amino acids. CDR1 SGHTS and CDR2 YDEGEE come from the germline V gene. Trimming left V 0 bases short and J 3 bases short, with 10 bases between. CDR3 bases: TGTGCCAGCAGCTTGGTTGGCGGGCCCAATCAGCCCCAGCATTTT. As protein: CASSLVGGPNQPQHF.

This clone was recorded only once. This chain uses TRBV4-1 with TRBJ2-3; D unclear. With 1 base removed from V and 4 bases from J, the gap between germline ends came to 12 bases. Germline V gene lookup returns CDR1 MGHRA and CDR2 YSYEKL. The CDR3 has 15 residues. The CDR3 DNA sequence: TGCGCCAGCAGCCAAGTTGGATTTTCTCCAGATACGCAGTATTTT. Its protein product is CASSQVGFSPDTQYF.

This clone was counted a single time. The chain is built from TRBV7-8 and TRBJ2-5; maybe TRBD1 (6 bases). This CDR3 is 14 amino acids long. Germline CDR1 reads SGHVS; CDR2 reads FQNEAQ. With 3 bases removed from V and 1 base from J, the gap between germline ends came to 9 bases. The CDR3 bases are TGTGCCAGCAGCTTGAGGACAGCCCAAGAGACCCAGTACTTC. Translation gives CASSLRTAQETQYF.

The chain joins TRBV29-1 to TRBJ2-2; D might be TRBD1 or TRBD2, each matching 6 bases. There are 12 residues in the CDR3. Germline CDR1 and CDR2: SQVTM and ANQGSEA. Between the trimmed V and J ends, which lost 7 bases and 5 bases, there was a span of 11 bases. The CDR3 spells CSGGAQTGELFF. The CDR3 nucleotides are TGCAGCGGGGGGGCCCAAACCGGGGAGCTGTTTTTT.

The chain is built from TRBV4-2 and TRBJ1-5, with D possibly being TRBD1 (5 bases). Per the germline V gene, CDR1 is LGHNA and CDR2 is YNFKEQ. V was pared by 0 bases and J by 6 bases, with 6 bases between. The CDR3 extends over 13 amino acids. DNA of the CDR3: TGTGCCAGCAGCCAAGATACAGGTCAGCCCCAGCATTTT. This sequence encodes CASSQDTGQPQHF.

This chain joins TRBV19 and TRBJ2-4, with D possibly being TRBD1 (5 bases). V lost 3 bases and J lost 1, with 7 bases in between. CDR1 is LNHDA and CDR2 is SQIVND in the germline V gene (reference sequence). The CDR3 covers 14 residues. CDR3 in amino acids: CASSMPGAKNIQYF. In DNA, the CDR3 is TGTGCCAGTAGTATGCCAGGGGCCAAAAACATTCAGTACTTC.

This clone has just a few counts. The CDR3 coding sequence is TGCGCCAGCAGAGGGGTCGGGGAGACCCAGTACTTC. Protein: CASRGVGETQYF. This chain connects TRBV5-1 to TRBJ2-5; D might be TRBD1 (5 bases). The CDR3 contains 12 residues. V lost 5 bases to trimming and J lost 5 bases, with 10 bases between them. Germline assignment: CDR1 SGHRS and CDR2 YFSETQ.